One T cell receptor beta chain is described in this entry. Method: immunoSEQ multiplex PCR; TCRdb's copy keeps in-frame clones and lacks some. The table lists 310,000 or so clones, roughly 87% of them singletons. The sample belongs to a study of blood T cell repertoires in COVID-19. Study-level information: T cells, B-cell-depleted T cells, or PBMCs supplied cDNA or gDNA.

Germline CDR1 is LNHDA and CDR2 is SQIVND (reference sequence). This CDR3 is 12 amino acids long. V dropped 3 bases and J dropped 6 bases, with 3 bases sitting between them. Clinical histories supplied by participants themselves formed the basis of cohort assignment. Recovered status applied to Cohort 3 donors who had two consecutive negative PCRs. It also applied to those with clearance or with symptom resolution. This TCR came from a young woman who had recovered from COVID-19. The sequencing sample was made of PBMCs or T cells enriched from blood (not recorded which). The chain couples TRBV19 to TRBJ1-6; D remains unclear. In nucleotides, the CDR3 is TGTGCCAGTAGTATCAGTAATTCACCCCTCCACTTT. Translated: CASSISNSPLHF.